These 18 T cell receptor beta chains came from one sample sequenced in a study of T cell responses to AZD1222 COVID-19 vaccine. TCRdb's table, derived via immunoSEQ multiplex PCR, lists solely in-frame clones and lacks some. Here the sample spans about 86,000 clones, approximately 85% being singletons. Here the sequenced sample was peripheral blood, taken on day 0 of AZD1222 vaccination. The receptors derive from an adult in good health.

The rearrangement uses TRBV20-1 and TRBJ2-1; possible D gene TRBD2, 6 bases. Germline CDR1 and CDR2: DFQATT and SNEGSKA (reference sequence). With 3 bases removed from V and 3 bases from J, the gap between germline ends came to 12 bases. CDR3 size: 14 residues. The CDR3 loop is CSASKSSDYNEQFF. The CDR3 DNA reads as TGCAGTGCTAGTAAGTCTAGCGACTACAATGAGCAGTTCTTC.

V is TRBV27 and J is TRBJ1-6; no definite D call. V was shortened by 3 bases and J by 7 bases, with 7 bases between the two germline ends. This CDR3 comprises 13 residues. Germline V gene lookup returns CDR1 MNHEY and CDR2 SMNVEV (reference sequence). Here the CDR3 DNA reads TGTGCCAGCAGTTTGGCGGGGAATTCACCCCTCCACTTT. Translation: CASSLAGNSPLHF.

The chain uses TRBV7-8 and TRBJ2-2; a possible D gene is TRBD1 (7 bases). This CDR3 spans 16 amino acids. V shed 5 bases and J shed 5 bases, with 18 bases lying between them. Germline lookup yields CDR1 SGHVS and CDR2 FQNEAQ. The CDR3 reads CASSRRTGAGTGELFF. In DNA, the CDR3 is TGTGCCAGCAGCCGACGTACAGGGGCGGGAACCGGGGAGCTGTTTTTT.

The V call is TRBV6-2 or TRBV6-3, the J call TRBJ2-7, with TRBD2 matching 12 bases. Germline V gene sequence: CDR1 MNHEY, CDR2 SVGEGT. The CDR3 consists of 17 residues. The V and J ends lost 4 bases and 0 bases, in that order; junction bases with no gene match: 7. For the CDR3, the DNA is TGTGCCAGCAGTTTCTACCTACTAGCGGGAGGCTCCTACGAGCAGTACTTC. Translation: CASSFYLLAGGSYEQYF.

The chain combines TRBV4-2 with TRBJ2-3; the D gene could be TRBD1 or TRBD2 (5 bases each). In germline, CDR1 is LGHNA, CDR2 YNFKEQ. The CDR3 contains 16 residues. Trimming took off 0 bases at V and 4 bases at J, with 14 bases between the two ends. This CDR3 is CASSQDLRARADTQYF. DNA for the CDR3: TGTGCCAGCAGCCAAGATTTGAGGGCCAGGGCAGATACGCAGTATTTT.

This clone showed up just a few times. The identical CDR3 is also encoded by other nucleotide sequences in the sample. The chain joins TRBV6-2 or TRBV6-3 to TRBJ2-1; 13 bases agree with TRBD2. This CDR3 has 17 amino acids. Looked up from germline, CDR1 is MNHEY and CDR2 is SVGEGT. Germline trimming cut 5 bases from V and 6 bases from J; bases unmatched to any gene: 10. Here the CDR3 reads CASSAETLAGGGNEQFF. The CDR3 DNA reads TGTGCCAGCAGTGCAGAAACACTAGCGGGAGGGGGCAATGAGCAGTTCTTC.

The chain has TRBV19 and TRBJ2-1, with D maybe TRBD1 (6 bases). V was trimmed by 5 bases and J by 8 bases, leaving 13 bases between them. CDR3 length: 13 residues. Germline CDR1 is LNHDA and CDR2 is SQIVND (reference sequence). The CDR3 loop reads CASSSQGFDEQFF. CDR3 DNA sequence: TGTGCCAGTAGTTCGCAGGGGTTCGATGAGCAGTTCTTC.

This chain joins TRBV19 and TRBJ2-7, with D unresolved. The V gene lost 5 bases and the J gene lost 0 bases, with 11 bases spanning the gap. In germline, CDR1 is LNHDA, CDR2 SQIVND (reference sequence). The length of the CDR3 is 14 residues. The CDR3 bases are TGTGCCAGTAGTCCCACCTCGAGCTCCTACGAGCAGTACTTC. Translation: CASSPTSSSYEQYF.

The chain combines TRBV11-3 with TRBJ2-2, with D uncertain. CDR1 SGHNT and CDR2 YENEEA come from the germline V gene. The germline V and J ends were trimmed by 5 bases and 0 bases, with 10 bases remaining between them. This CDR3 comprises 15 residues. The CDR3 DNA sequence: TGTGCCAGCAGCGGTGGCCCGTCGAACACCGGGGAGCTGTTTTTT. Translation gives CASSGGPSNTGELFF. Full variable domain (outside the CDR3, taken from reference TRBV11-3 and TRBJ2-2): EAGVVQSPRYKIIEKKQPVAFWCNPISGHNTLYWYLQNLGQGPELLIRYENEEAVDDSQLPKDRFSAERLKGVDSTLKIQPAELGDSAVYLCASSGGPSNTGELFFGEGSRLTVL.

This chain connects TRBV14 to TRBJ1-6, with TRBD1 matching 9 bases. With 1 base clipped from V and 13 bases from J, the junction kept 14 bases outside the gene matches. CDR1 is SGHDN and CDR2 is FVKESK in the germline V gene. There are 17 residues in the CDR3. CDR3: CASSQGSDGTGSSPLHF. The CDR3 nucleotides read TGTGCCAGCAGCCAAGGATCGGACGGGACAGGGTCCTCTCCCCTCCACTTT. Looking up the rest from reference TRBV14 and TRBJ1-6 gives the full variable domain: EAGVTQFPSHSVIEKGQTVTLRCDPISGHDNLYWYRRVMGKEIKFLLHFVKESKQDESGMPNNRFLAERTGGTYSTLKVQPAELEDSGVYFCASSQGSDGTGSSPLHFGNGTRLTVT.

This clone was observed at least ten times. The J gene is TRBJ2-7, the V gene TRBV14; a weak D match, TRBD1 (6 bases). The CDR3 consists of 17 residues. Trimming removed 0 bases from V and 8 bases from J, with 23 bases in between. Germline V CDR1 and CDR2: SGHDN, FVKESK. CDR3 region: CASSQEQQGRITRKQYF. The CDR3 coding sequence is TGTGCCAGCAGCCAAGAGCAACAGGGACGGATTACGAGGAAGCAGTACTTC.

Here the CDR3 DNA reads TGTGCCACCCGAGGACTAGCGGGAAGGGCCGGGGAGCTGTTTTTT. This sequence encodes CATRGLAGRAGELFF. This rearrangement joins TRBV27 to TRBJ2-2, with 12 bases fitting TRBD2. Germline V gene sequence: CDR1 MNHEY, CDR2 SMNVEV (reference sequence). With 10 bases clipped from V and 6 bases from J, the junction kept 9 bases outside the gene matches. The CDR3 consists of 15 residues.

The chain carries TRBV14 and TRBJ1-6; no reliable D call. V lost 0 bases and J 5 bases, leaving 5 bases between the germline ends. The CDR3 contains 14 residues. Germline assignment: CDR1 SGHDN and CDR2 FVKESK. The CDR3, as DNA: TGTGCCAGCAGCCAAGAAGCGAATAATTCACCCCTCCACTTT. It codes for CASSQEANNSPLHF.

V gene TRBV2 combines with J gene TRBJ1-3; D is undetermined. The CDR3 has 14 amino acids. The V end lost 3 bases, the J end lost 0 bases, and 6 bases lay between the germline ends. CDR1 is SNHLY, CDR2 FYNNEI, per germline. The CDR3 loop is CASSDPNSGNTIYF. The CDR3 nucleotides read TGTGCCAGCAGTGATCCCAACTCTGGAAACACCATATATTTT.

This clone has more than one count but fewer than ten. The same CDR3 is also encoded by other DNA sequences in this sample. The chain couples TRBV7-9 to TRBJ2-1; D is uncertain. Germline values: CDR1 SEHNR, CDR2 FQNEAQ (reference sequence). Between the trimmed V and J ends, which lost 2 bases and 0 bases, there was a span of 8 bases. The CDR3 is 15 residues long. CDR3 residues: CASSLSDSSYNEQFF. CDR3 DNA sequence: TGTGCCAGCAGCTTATCTGATAGCTCCTACAATGAGCAGTTCTTC.

A remark on this clone: Being one base from a much bigger clone, this may be a read error. The chain has TRBV27 and TRBJ2-3; no reliable D call. Germline-derived CDR1 and CDR2 are MNHEY and SMNVEV (reference sequence). The CDR3 covers 13 residues. CDR3 nucleotides: TGTGTCAGCAGTTTATCGCGCCCAGATACGCAGTATTTT. Its protein is CVSSLSRPDTQYF.

The CDR3 coding sequence is TGCGCCAGCAGCCCGGGCAGGGAACATGAAAAACTGTTTTTT. The encoded protein is CASSPGREHEKLFF. The chain links TRBV4-3 to TRBJ1-4; D is possibly TRBD1 (5 bases). Germline CDR1 reads LGHNA; CDR2 reads YSLEER. With 4 bases removed from V and 6 bases from J, the gap between germline ends came to 12 bases. The CDR3 spans 14 residues.

This clone was observed a handful of times. The chain has TRBV12-3 or TRBV12-4 and TRBJ2-3; 11 bases are shared with TRBD2. V dropped 4 bases and J dropped 11; count of bases not matched to a gene: 2. The CDR3 sequence is 12 residues long. CDR3 in DNA: TGTGCCAGCAGTTATAGCGGGAGGGGGCAGTATTTT. Its translation: CASSYSGRGQYF.